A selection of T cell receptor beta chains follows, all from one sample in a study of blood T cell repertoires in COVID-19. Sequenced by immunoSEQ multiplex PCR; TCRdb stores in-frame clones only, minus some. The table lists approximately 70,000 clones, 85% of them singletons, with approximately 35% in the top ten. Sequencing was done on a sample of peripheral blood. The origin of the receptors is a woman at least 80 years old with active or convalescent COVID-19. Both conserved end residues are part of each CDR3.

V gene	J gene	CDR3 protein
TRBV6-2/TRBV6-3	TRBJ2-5	CASSPWGLPGTQYF
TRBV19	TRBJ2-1	CASSRDSVGQFF
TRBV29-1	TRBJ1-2	CSVLPGTRSNYGYTF
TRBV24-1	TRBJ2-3	CATSDPGTGGTDTQYF
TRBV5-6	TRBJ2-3	CASSSGTATDPDTQYF
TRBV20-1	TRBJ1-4	CSASLRARGILFF
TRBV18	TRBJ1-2	CASSWDRNYGYTF
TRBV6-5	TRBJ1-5	CASSPGLIMAPQHF
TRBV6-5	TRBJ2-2	CASSVSSGELFF
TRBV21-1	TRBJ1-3	CASSNWARRGSGNTIYF
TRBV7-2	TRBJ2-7	CASSMYPGHTWGQYF
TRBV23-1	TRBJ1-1	CASRGQKNTEAFF
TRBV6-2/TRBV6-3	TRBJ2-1	CASSYSIFRTETYNEQFF
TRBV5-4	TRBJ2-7	CASSKDRSSYEQYF
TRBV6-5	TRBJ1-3	CASSYGGISGNTIYF
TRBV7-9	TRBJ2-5	CASSLALPVETQYF
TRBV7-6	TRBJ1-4	CASSLSQHNEKLFF
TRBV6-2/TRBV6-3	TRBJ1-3	CASSYGTHSGNTIYF
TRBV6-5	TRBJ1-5	CASLPGQGIQPQHF
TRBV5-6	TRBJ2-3	CASRYTSGRNTQYF
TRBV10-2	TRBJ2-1	CASIRAGPSYNEQFF
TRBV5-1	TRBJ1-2	CAVGDIRYGYTF
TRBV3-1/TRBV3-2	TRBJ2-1	CASSQPTERQGQFF
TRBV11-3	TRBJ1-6	CASSDIGTGPSPLHF
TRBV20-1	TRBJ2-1	CSAGLAAEQFF
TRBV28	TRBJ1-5	CASSLNEVVHF
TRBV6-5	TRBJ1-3	CASRGRDSGNTIYF
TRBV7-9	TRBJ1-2	CASSSGQGREFNYGYTF
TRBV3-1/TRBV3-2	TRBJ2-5	CASSQGDWGRETQYF